This T cell receptor beta chain came from a study of cytomegalovirus exposure and HLA in healthy donors. The primer mix had 60 Vbeta and 13 Jbeta primers. Assay: immunoSEQ multiplex PCR; the TCRdb copy retains only in-frame clones and omits some. Here the sample spans about 140,000 clones, over 75% being singletons. V shed 6 bases and J shed 1 base, with 13 bases lying between them. The CDR3 sequence is 14 residues long. CDR1 is MRHNA and CDR2 is SNTAGT in the germline V gene. The sequenced sample consisted of PBMCs. The chain joins TRBV6-4 to TRBJ2-7; D gene uncertain. The TCR sequence derives from a man aged 40-55 years in good health and CMV-seronegative. In DNA, the CDR3 is TGTGCCAGCAGCGAAACGTCTAGTTCCTACGAGCAGTACTTC. Its translation: CASSETSSSYEQYF.